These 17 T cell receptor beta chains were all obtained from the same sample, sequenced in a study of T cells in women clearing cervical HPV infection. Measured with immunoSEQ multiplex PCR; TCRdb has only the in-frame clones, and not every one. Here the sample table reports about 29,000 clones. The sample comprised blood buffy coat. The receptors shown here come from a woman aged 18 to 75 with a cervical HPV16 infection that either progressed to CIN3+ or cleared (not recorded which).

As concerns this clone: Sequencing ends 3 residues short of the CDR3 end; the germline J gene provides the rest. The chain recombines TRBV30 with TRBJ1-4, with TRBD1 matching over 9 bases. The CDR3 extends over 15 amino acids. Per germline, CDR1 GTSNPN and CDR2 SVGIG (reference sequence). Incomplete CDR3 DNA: TGTGCCTGGAATTTACGGGACAGGGATGATTCACCA. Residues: CAWNLRDRDDSP. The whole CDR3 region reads CAWNLRDRDDSPLFF.

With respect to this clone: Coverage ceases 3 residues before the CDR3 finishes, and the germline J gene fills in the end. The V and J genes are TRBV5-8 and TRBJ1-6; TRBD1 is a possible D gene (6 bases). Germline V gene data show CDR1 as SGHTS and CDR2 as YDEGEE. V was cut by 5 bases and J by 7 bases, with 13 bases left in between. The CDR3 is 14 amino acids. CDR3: CASRRDTRNSPLHF. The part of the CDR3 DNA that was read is TGTGCCAGCAGGCGGGACACCCGAAATTCACCC.

The CDR3 bases that were read are TGCAGTGGGACTTCCAATCAGCCG. It translates to CSGTSNQP. The full CDR3 protein reads CSGTSNQPQYF. The chain carries TRBV20-1 and TRBJ2-3; possibly TRBD2 for D (5 bases). The DNA ends 3 residues before the CDR3 does, and the rest of the CDR3 is filled in from the germline J gene. Germline V lookup: CDR1 DFQATT, CDR2 SNEGSKA (reference sequence). This CDR3 is 11 amino acids long.

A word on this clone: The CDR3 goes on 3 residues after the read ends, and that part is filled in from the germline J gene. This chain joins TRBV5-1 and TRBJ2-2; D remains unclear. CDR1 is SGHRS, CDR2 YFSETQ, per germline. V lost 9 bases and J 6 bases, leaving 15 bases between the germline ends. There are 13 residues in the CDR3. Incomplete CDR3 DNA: TGCGCCACCACTTCCGGGTTCTCCGGGGAG. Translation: CATTSGFSGE. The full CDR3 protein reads CATTSGFSGELFF.

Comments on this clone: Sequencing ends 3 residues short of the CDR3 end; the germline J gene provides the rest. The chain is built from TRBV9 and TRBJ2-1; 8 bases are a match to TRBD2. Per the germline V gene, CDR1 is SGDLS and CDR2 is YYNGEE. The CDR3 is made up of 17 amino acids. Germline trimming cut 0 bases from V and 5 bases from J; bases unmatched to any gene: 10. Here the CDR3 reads CASSVDRGRGVNNEQFF. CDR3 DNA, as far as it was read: TGTGCCAGCAGCGTAGACCGTGGGCGGGGGGTTAACAATGAG. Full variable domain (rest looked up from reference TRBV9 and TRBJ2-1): DSGVTQTPKHLITATGQRVTLRCSPRSGDLSVYWYQQSLDQGLQFLIQYYNGEERAKGNILERFSAQQFPDLHSELNLSSLELGDSALYFCASSVDRGRGVNNEQFFGPGTRLTVL.

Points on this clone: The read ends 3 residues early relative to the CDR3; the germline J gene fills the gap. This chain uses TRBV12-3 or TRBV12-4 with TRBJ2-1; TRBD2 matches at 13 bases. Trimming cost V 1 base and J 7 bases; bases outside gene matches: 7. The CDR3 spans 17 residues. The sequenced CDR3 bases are TGTGCCAGCAGTTTAGACCGGACTAGCGGGAGAAGGAATGAG. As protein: CASSLDRTSGRRNE. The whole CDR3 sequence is CASSLDRTSGRRNEQFF.

CDR3 in amino acids: CASGLVQGLAGELAEQYF. The CDR3 DNA, read in part, is TGTGCTAGTGGTTTGGTACAGGGACTAGCGGGAGAGCTTGCCGAG. The chain has TRBV12-5 and TRBJ2-7, with 14 nucleotides matching TRBD2. Read data end 3 residues before the CDR3 end; the end is taken from the germline J gene. The CDR3 extends over 18 amino acids. Losses at the gene ends were 0 bases for V and 6 bases for J; bases not matched to a gene: 10. Germline loops: CDR1 LGHNT, CDR2 FRNRAP.

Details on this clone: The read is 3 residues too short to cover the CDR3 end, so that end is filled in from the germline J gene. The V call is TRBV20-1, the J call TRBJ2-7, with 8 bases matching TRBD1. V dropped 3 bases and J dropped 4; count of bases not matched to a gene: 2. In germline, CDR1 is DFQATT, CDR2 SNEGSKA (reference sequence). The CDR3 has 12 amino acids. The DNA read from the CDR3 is TGCAGTGCTAGGGACAGGGAGTACGAG. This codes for CSARDREYE. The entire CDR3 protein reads CSARDREYEQYF.

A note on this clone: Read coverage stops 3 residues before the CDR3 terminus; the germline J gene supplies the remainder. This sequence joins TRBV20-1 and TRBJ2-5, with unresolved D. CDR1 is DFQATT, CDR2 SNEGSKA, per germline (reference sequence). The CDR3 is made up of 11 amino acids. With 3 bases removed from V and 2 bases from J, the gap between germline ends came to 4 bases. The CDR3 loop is CSASRQETQYF. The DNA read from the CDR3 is TGCAGTGCTAGCAGGCAAGAGACC.

The part of the CDR3 DNA that was read is TGCGCCAGCATGCGACTAGCGGGGGACAATGAG. This sequence encodes CASMRLAGDNE. The full CDR3 protein is CASMRLAGDNEQFF. The chain links TRBV5-1 to TRBJ2-1; 12 positions agree with TRBD2. The sequenced fragment ends 3 residues before the CDR3 boundary, so the rest is inferred from the germline J gene. Germline CDR1 is SGHRS and CDR2 is YFSETQ. J gave up 5 bases and V 6 bases, and 3 bases lay outside the gene matches. This CDR3 is built from 14 residues.

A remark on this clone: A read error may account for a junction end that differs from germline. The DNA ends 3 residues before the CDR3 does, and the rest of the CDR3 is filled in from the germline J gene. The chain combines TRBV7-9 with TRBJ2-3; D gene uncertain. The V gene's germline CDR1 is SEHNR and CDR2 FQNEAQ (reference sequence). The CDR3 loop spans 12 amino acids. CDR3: CASTAGTDAQYF. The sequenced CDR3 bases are TGTGCCAGCACCGCAGGCACAGATGCG.

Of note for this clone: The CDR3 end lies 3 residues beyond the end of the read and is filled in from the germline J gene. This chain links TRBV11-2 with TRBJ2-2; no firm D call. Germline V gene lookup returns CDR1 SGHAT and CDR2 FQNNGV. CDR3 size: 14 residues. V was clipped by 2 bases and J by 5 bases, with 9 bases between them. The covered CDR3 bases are TGTGCCAGCAGCTTACACCCCGGGACCGGGGAG. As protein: CASSLHPGTGE. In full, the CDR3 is CASSLHPGTGELFF.

CDR3 in amino acids: CAIGRDRGINEQFF. The sequenced CDR3 bases are TGTGCCATCGGACGGGACAGGGGGATTAATGAG. The chain has TRBV7-9 and TRBJ2-1; 11 bases map to TRBD1. With the read ending 3 residues before the CDR3 end, the germline J gene is used to fill in that end. Germline loops: CDR1 SEHNR, CDR2 FQNEAQ (reference sequence). The CDR3 is 14 residues long. Trimming at V came to 10 bases and at J to 7 bases, leaving 9 bases not matched to a gene.

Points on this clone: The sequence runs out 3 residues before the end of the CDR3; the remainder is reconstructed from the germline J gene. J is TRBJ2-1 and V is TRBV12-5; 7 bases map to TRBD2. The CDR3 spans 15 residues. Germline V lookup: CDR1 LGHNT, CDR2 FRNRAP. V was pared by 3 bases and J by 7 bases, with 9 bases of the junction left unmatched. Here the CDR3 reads CASGFPVRGENEQFF. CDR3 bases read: TGTGCTAGTGGTTTTCCGGTACGGGGGGAAAATGAG. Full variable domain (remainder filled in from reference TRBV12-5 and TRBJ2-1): DARVTQTPRHKVTEMGQEVTMRCQPILGHNTVFWYRQTMMQGLELLAYFRNRAPLDDSGMPKDRFSAEMPDATLATLKIQPSEPRDSAVYFCASGFPVRGENEQFFGPGTRLTVL.

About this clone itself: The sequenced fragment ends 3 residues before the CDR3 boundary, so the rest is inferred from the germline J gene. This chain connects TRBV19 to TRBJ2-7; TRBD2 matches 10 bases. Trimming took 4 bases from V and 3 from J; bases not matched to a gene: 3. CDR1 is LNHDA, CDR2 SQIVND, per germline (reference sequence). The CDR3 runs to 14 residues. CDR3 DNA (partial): TGTGCCAGTAGTAAAAGCGGGAGGGACTACGAG. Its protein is CASSKSGRDYE. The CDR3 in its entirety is CASSKSGRDYEQYF.

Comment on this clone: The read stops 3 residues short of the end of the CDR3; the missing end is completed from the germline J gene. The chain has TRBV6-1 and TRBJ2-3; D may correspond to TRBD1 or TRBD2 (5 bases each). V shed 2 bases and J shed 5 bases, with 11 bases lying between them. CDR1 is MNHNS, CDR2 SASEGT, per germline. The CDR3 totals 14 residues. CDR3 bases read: TGTGCCAGCAGTGAACGAGGGGTCGGAGATACG. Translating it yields CASSERGVGDT. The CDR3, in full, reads CASSERGVGDTQYF.

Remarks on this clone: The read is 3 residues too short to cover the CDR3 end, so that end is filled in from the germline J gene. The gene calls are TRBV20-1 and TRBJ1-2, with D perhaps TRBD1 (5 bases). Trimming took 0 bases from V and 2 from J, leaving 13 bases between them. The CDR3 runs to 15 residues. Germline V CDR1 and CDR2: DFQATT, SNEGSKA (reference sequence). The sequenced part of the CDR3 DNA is TGCAGTGCTAGAGATCGGGGGGGGGAAAACTATGGC. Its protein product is CSARDRGGENYG. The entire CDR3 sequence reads CSARDRGGENYGYTF.